These T cell receptor beta chains were read from a single sample in a study of regulatory T cells in long-lasting Graves disease. TCRdb passed the multiplex PCR reads through MiXCR, listing each CDR3 protein once. This table has roughly 450,000 distinct CDR3 sequences, 22% appearing once. Sequences were derived from peripheral blood mononuclear cells (PBMCs), sampled when the disease was refractory, from a patient treated with antithyroid drugs. These receptors were taken from a female donor with Graves disease. Both conserved end residues are part of each CDR3. The order of the fields is clone size, CDR3 length, V gene, D gene, J gene, CDR3 protein, CDR3 DNA. D genes are given only for firm matches. Some rows mark clone size as missing; the rest say once, few, many or name a class of expanded clone.

few,13,TRBV27,NA,TRBJ1-2,CASSPRTTYGYTF,TGTGCCAGCAGTCCCCGGACCACCTATGGCTACACCTTC
few,14,TRBV5-1,NA,TRBJ1-1,CASSVGPPNTEAFF,TGCGCCAGCAGCGTGGGACCGCCGAACACTGAAGCTTTCTTT
many,15,TRBV28,TRBD2,TRBJ2-7,CASSLPSGNSYEQYF,TGTGCCAGCAGTTTGCCCAGCGGGAACTCCTACGAGCAGTACTTC
few,13,TRBV30,TRBD1,TRBJ2-7,CAWTRQGEGEQYF,TGTGCCTGGACTAGACAGGGGGAGGGCGAGCAGTACTTC
many,13,TRBV28,NA,TRBJ1-1,CASSNTDGGEAFF,TGTGCCAGCAGCAATACCGATGGAGGGGAAGCTTTCTTT
NA,17,TRBV19,NA,TRBJ2-7,CASSMDYRDLVSYEQCF,TGTGCCAGTAGTATGGATTATCGGGACTTGGTAAGCTACGAGCAGTGCTTC
NA,12,TRBV6-1,NA,TRBJ1-2,CASSRLPGGYTF,TGTGCCAGCAGTAGACTCCCGGGTGGCTACACCTTC
many,14,TRBV7-9,TRBD1,TRBJ1-6,CASSFGQGNSPLHF,TGCGCCAGCAGCTTCGGACAGGGGAATTCACCCCTCCACTTT
few,16,TRBV9,NA,TRBJ2-2,CASSNKVKANTGELFF,TGTGCCAGCAGCAATAAGGTGAAAGCGAACACCGGGGAGCTGTTTTTT
many,17,TRBV6-1,TRBD2,TRBJ2-7,CASFGERRERVTYEQYF,TGTGCCAGCTTTGGGGAAAGGCGGGAGCGGGTAACCTACGAGCAGTACTTC
NA,15,TRBV29-1,NA,TRBJ1-3,CSVEESRVPGNTIYF,TGCAGCGTTGAAGAATCCAGGGTGCCTGGAAACACCATATATTTT
NA,16,TRBV19,TRBD2,TRBJ2-7,CASSIGRLAGSYEQYF,TGTGCCAGTAGTATAGGTCGATTAGCGGGATCCTACGAGCAGTACTTC
NA,20,TRBV6-1,TRBD2,TRBJ2-1,CASSGGLAGGPRAHYNEQFF,TGTGCCAGCAGTGGAGGACTAGCGGGAGGGCCGAGGGCCCACTACAATGAGCAGTTCTTC
many,12,TRBV6-1,NA,TRBJ2-7,CASSDFGYEQYF,TGTGCCAGCAGTGATTTTGGGTACGAGCAGTACTTC
NA,15,TRBV5-5,NA,TRBJ1-5,CASGMEVYSNQPQHF,TGTGCCAGCGGAATGGAGGTTTATAGCAATCAGCCCCAGCATTTT
many,15,TRBV6-2/TRBV6-3,TRBD2,TRBJ2-7,CASSYSERGSYEQYF,TGTGCCAGCAGTTACTCGGAGCGGGGAAGCTACGAGCAGTACTTC
NA,12,TRBV10-3,NA,TRBJ1-2,CAINIPSYGYTF,TGTGCCATCAATATTCCAAGCTATGGCTACACCTTC
NA,15,TRBV12-3/TRBV12-4,TRBD1,TRBJ1-6,CASSPRTGRNSPLHF,TGTGCCAGCAGTCCCCGGACAGGGAGGAACTCACCCCTCCACTTT
once,12,TRBV15,NA,TRBJ1-4,CATSRETNKLFF,TGTGCCACCAGCAGAGAGACTAATAAACTGTTTTTT
NA,17,TRBV4-3,NA,TRBJ1-6,CASSQEPTGSYNSPLHF,TGCGCCAGCAGCCAAGAACCAACCGGGTCCTATAATTCACCCCTCCACTTT
NA,13,TRBV12-3/TRBV12-4,NA,TRBJ1-5,CASSFGSSQPQHF,TGTGCCAGCAGTTTTGGGTCATCTCAGCCCCAGCATTTT
many,14,TRBV11-1,NA,TRBJ1-6,CASSESNYNSPLHF,TGTGCCAGCAGCGAAAGTAACTATAATTCACCCCTCCACTTT
few,15,TRBV7-8,TRBD2,TRBJ2-7,CASSTLAGGLKEQYF,TGTGCCAGCAGCACCTTAGCGGGGGGGCTAAAAGAGCAGTACTTC
many,14,TRBV28,NA,TRBJ1-1,CASSYALMNTEAFF,TGTGCCAGCAGCTACGCGCTGATGAACACTGAAGCTTTCTTT
NA,12,TRBV28,NA,TRBJ2-3,CASQGEADTQYF,TGTGCCAGCCAGGGGGAGGCAGATACGCAGTATTTT
few,10,TRBV20-1,NA,TRBJ1-2,CSAPVYGYTF,TGCAGTGCCCCGGTCTATGGCTACACCTTC
few,15,TRBV6-1,TRBD2,TRBJ2-2,CASMVSGGNTGELFF,TGTGCCAGCATGGTGTCGGGAGGAAACACCGGGGAGCTGTTTTTT
NA,16,TRBV5-1,NA,TRBJ2-6,CASSMDAFSGANVLTF,TGCGCCAGCAGCATGGACGCGTTCTCTGGGGCCAACGTCCTGACTTTC
once,16,TRBV3-1,NA,TRBJ1-2,CASSQDHGQANYGYTF,TGTGCCAGCAGCCAAGATCACGGCCAGGCTAACTATGGCTACACCTTC
few,15,TRBV29-1,NA,TRBJ2-2,CSVVSGITNTGELFF,TGCAGCGTTGTTTCGGGTATTACGAACACCGGGGAGCTGTTTTTT
NA,14,TRBV19,NA,TRBJ2-7,CASSFRTGSDEQYF,TGTGCCAGTAGTTTCAGGACTGGCTCGGACGAGCAGTACTTC
few,15,TRBV3-1,NA,TRBJ1-1,CASSQQAQGNAEAFF,TGTGCCAGCAGCCAACAGGCGCAGGGGAACGCTGAAGCTTTCTTT
many,14,TRBV3-1,TRBD1,TRBJ1-1,CASSQPGQGAEAFF,TGTGCCAGCAGCCAACCGGGACAGGGAGCTGAAGCTTTCTTT
many,11,TRBV6-1,NA,TRBJ2-7,CASSDKDRQYF,TGTGCCAGCAGTGACAAGGACAGGCAGTACTTC
NA,14,TRBV11-2,NA,TRBJ2-1,CASSLGTTYNEQFF,TGTGCCAGCAGCTTAGGGACAACTTACAATGAGCAGTTCTTC
many,14,TRBV6-1,NA,TRBJ1-6,CAIKGWGDNSPLHF,TGTGCCATCAAGGGGTGGGGGGATAATTCACCCCTCCACTTT
NA,19,TRBV7-3,TRBD1,TRBJ2-6,CASTLTARDRTVGANVLTF,TGTGCCAGCACGCTTACTGCCCGGGACAGAACGGTCGGGGCCAACGTCCTGACTTTC
many,17,TRBV19,TRBD2,TRBJ2-2,CASSTPGLGPNTGELFF,TGTGCCAGTAGTACCCCCGGACTAGGACCGAACACCGGGGAGCTGTTTTTT
many,16,TRBV10-3,TRBD2,TRBJ2-7,CAISDPGAGGPHEQYF,TGTGCCATCAGTGACCCCGGGGCGGGGGGGCCCCACGAGCAGTACTTC
NA,15,TRBV19,TRBD2,TRBJ2-7,CASSIEGLAGREQYF,TGTGCCAGTAGTATAGAAGGCCTAGCGGGTCGCGAGCAGTACTTC
few,14,TRBV28,NA,TRBJ1-2,CASSSLSWEYGYTF,TGTGCCAGCAGTTCTCTGAGCTGGGAATATGGCTACACCTTC
NA,17,TRBV4-3,NA,TRBJ2-5,CASSQDREAGAQGTQYF,TGCGCCAGCAGCCAAGATAGGGAGGCAGGGGCTCAGGGGACCCAGTACTTC
few,12,TRBV7-9,TRBD1,TRBJ1-2,CASSPTGYGYTF,TGTGCCAGCAGCCCGACAGGGTATGGCTACACCTTC
NA,13,TRBV2,TRBD2,TRBJ2-1,CATLAGVCNEQFF,TGTGCCACCTTAGCGGGGGTCTGCAATGAGCAGTTCTTC
many,14,TRBV6-5,TRBD2,TRBJ2-5,CASSYGGGQETQYF,TGTGCCAGCAGTTACGGCGGGGGACAAGAGACCCAGTACTTC
NA,14,TRBV6-5,NA,TRBJ2-7,CASSYPGAGSEQYF,TGTGCCAGCAGTTACCCCGGGGCAGGGAGCGAGCAGTACTTC
NA,14,TRBV28,NA,TRBJ2-1,CASSPGPKGDEQFF,TGTGCCAGCAGCCCGGGCCCCAAGGGGGATGAGCAGTTCTTC
NA,14,TRBV12-5,TRBD2,TRBJ2-7,CASRAGGVSYEQYF,TGTGCTAGTCGAGCGGGGGGGGTCTCCTACGAGCAGTACTTC
few,12,TRBV29-1,NA,TRBJ1-1,CSVDQSGSEAFF,TGCAGCGTTGATCAATCGGGATCTGAAGCTTTCTTT
NA,14,TRBV7-2,NA,TRBJ1-4,CASSGPTANEKLFF,TGTGCCAGCAGCGGACCGACAGCTAATGAAAAACTGTTTTTT
few,18,TRBV7-2,TRBD2,TRBJ2-5,CASSLATSGGAKRETQYF,TGTGCCAGCAGCTTAGCGACTAGCGGGGGGGCGAAGAGAGAGACCCAGTACTTC
many,12,TRBV20-1,NA,TRBJ1-5,CSASQPNQPQHF,TGCAGTGCCAGTCAGCCGAATCAGCCCCAGCATTTT
few,16,TRBV4-1,TRBD2,TRBJ2-7,CASSQATSGSPYEQYF,TGCGCCAGCAGCCAGGCTACTAGCGGGAGTCCCTACGAGCAGTACTTC